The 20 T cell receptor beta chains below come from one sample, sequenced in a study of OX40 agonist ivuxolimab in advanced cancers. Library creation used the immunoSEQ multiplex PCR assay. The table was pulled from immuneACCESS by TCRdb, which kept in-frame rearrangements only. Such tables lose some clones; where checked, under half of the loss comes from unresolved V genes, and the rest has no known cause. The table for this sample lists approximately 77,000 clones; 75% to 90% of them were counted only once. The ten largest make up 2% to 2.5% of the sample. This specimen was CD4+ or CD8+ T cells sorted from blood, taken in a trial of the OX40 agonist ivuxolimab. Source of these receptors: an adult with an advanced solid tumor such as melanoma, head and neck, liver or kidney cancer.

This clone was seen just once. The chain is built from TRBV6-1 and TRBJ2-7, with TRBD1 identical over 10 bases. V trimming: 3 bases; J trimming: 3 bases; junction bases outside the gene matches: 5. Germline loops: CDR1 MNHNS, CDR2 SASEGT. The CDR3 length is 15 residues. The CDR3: CASSDGGQGNYEQYF. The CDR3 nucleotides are TGTGCCAGCAGTGACGGGGGACAGGGGAACTACGAGCAGTACTTC.

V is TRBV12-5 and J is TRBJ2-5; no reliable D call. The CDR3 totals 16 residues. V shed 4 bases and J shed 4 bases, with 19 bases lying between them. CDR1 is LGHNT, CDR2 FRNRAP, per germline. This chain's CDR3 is CASGSPGMDPRETQYF. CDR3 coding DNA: TGTGCTAGTGGTTCCCCCGGTATGGACCCCAGAGAGACCCAGTACTTC.

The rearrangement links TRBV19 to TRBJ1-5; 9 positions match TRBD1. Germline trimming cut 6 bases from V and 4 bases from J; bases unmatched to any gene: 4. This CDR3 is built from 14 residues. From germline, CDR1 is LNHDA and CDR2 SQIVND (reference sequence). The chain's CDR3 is CASRGQGGNQPQHF. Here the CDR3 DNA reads TGTGCCAGTAGGGGACAGGGAGGTAATCAGCCCCAGCATTTT.

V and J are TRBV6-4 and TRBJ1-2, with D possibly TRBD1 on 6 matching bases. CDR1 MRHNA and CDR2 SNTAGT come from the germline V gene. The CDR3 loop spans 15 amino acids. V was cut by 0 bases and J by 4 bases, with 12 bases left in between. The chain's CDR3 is CASSDSFTGSYGYTF. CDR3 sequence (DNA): TGTGCCAGCAGTGACTCGTTCACAGGGAGCTATGGCTACACCTTC.

CDR3 bases: TGTGCCAGCGGGGACGGCTCCTACGAGCAGTACTTC. Translation gives CASGDGSYEQYF. The rearrangement uses TRBV7-9 and TRBJ2-5, with D perhaps given as TRBD1 or TRBD2 (5 bases each). The J call is in doubt because the DNA end fits TRBJ2-7 better. The CDR3 extends over 12 amino acids. Germline lookup yields CDR1 SEHNR and CDR2 FQNEAQ (reference sequence).

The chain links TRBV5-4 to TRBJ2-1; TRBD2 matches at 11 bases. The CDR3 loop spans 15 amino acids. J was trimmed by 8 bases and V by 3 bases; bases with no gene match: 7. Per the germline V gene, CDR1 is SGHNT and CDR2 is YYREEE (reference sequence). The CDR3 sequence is CASSSRLAGRDEQFF. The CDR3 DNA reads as TGTGCCAGCAGCTCTAGACTAGCGGGACGTGATGAGCAGTTCTTC.

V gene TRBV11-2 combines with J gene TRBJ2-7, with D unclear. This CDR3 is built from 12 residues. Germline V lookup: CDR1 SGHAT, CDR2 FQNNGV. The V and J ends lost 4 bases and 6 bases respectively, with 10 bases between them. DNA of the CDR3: TGTGCCAGCAGCTCTCCCGGCTTCGAGCAGTACTTC. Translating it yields CASSSPGFEQYF.

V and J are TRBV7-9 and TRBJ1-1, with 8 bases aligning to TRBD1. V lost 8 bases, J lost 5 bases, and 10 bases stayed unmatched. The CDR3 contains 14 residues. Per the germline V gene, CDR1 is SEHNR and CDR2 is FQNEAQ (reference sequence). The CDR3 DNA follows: TGTGCCAGCGGCCGAGGACAGGGTATGACTGAAGCTTTCTTT. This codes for CASGRGQGMTEAFF.

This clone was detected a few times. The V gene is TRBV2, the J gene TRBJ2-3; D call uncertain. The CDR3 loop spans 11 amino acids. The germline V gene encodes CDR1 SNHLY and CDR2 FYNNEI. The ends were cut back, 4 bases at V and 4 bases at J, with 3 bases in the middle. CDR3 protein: CASSVADTQYF. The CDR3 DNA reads TGTGCCAGCAGTGTTGCAGATACGCAGTATTTT.

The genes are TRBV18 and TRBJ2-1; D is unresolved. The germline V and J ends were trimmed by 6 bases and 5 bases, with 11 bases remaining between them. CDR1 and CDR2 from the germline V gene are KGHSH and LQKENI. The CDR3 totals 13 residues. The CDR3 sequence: CASSFGPNNEQFF. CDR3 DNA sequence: TGTGCCAGCTCCTTCGGGCCCAACAATGAGCAGTTCTTC.

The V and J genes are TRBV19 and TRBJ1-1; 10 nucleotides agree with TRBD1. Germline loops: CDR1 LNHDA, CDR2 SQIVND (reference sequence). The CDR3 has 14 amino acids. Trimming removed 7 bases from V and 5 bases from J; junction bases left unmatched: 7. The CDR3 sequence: CASNDRGPWTEAFF. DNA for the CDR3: TGTGCCAGTAACGACAGGGGGCCGTGGACTGAAGCTTTCTTT.

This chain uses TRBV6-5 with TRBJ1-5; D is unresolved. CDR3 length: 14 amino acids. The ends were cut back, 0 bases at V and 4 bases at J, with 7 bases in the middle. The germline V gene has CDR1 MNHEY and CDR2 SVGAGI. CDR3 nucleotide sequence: TGTGCCAGCAGTTACTCCCAAGGAAATCAGCCCCAGCATTTT. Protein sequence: CASSYSQGNQPQHF.

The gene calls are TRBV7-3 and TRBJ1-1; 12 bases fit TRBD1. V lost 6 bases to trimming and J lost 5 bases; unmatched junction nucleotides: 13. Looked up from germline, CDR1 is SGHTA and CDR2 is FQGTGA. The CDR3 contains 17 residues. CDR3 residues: CASRNLRRDRGRTEAFF. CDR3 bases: TGTGCCAGCAGGAATCTTAGAAGGGACAGGGGGCGGACTGAAGCTTTCTTT.

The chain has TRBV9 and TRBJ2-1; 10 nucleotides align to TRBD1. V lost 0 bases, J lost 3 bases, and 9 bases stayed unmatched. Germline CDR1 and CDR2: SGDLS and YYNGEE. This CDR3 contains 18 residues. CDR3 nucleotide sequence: TGTGCCAGCAGCGTAGCTCCCCGACAGGGGGCCCTCTACAATGAGCAGTTCTTC. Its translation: CASSVAPRQGALYNEQFF.

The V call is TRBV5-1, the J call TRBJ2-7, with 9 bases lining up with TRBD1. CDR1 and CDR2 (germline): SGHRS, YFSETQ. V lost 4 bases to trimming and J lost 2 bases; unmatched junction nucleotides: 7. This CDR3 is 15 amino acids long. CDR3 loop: CASSPGQGSTYEQYF. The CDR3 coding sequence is TGCGCCAGCAGCCCTGGACAGGGGTCGACCTACGAGCAGTACTTC.

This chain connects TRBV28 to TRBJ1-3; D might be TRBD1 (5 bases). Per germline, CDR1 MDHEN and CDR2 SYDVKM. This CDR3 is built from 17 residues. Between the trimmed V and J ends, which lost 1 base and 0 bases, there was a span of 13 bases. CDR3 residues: CASSLYTGSPSGNTIYF. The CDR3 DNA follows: TGTGCCAGCAGTTTATATACAGGCTCGCCCTCTGGAAACACCATATATTTT.

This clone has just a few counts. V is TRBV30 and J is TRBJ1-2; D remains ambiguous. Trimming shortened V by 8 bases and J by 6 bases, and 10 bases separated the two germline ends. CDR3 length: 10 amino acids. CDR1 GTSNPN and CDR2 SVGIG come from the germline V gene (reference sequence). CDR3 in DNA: TGTGCCCGTCAAAGCAATGGCTACACCTTC. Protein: CARQSNGYTF. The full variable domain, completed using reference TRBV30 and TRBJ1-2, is SQTIHQWPATLVQPVGSPLSLECTVEGTSNPNLYWYRQAAGRGLQLLFYSVGIGQISSEVPQNLSASRPQDRQFILSSKKLLLSDSGFYLCARQSNGYTFGSGTRLTVV.

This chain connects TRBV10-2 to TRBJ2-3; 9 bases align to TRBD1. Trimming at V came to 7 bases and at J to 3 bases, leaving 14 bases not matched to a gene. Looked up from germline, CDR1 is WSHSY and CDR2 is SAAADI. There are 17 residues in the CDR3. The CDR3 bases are TGCGCCAGCATTGGGCTACAGGACAGGGGACCTACAGATACGCAGTATTTT. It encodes CASIGLQDRGPTDTQYF.

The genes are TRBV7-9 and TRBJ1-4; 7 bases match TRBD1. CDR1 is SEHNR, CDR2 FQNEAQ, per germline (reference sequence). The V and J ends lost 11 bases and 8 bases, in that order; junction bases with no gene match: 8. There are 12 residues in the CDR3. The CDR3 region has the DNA TGTGCCGGGGGACAGCGACAGGAAAAACTGTTTTTT. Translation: CAGGQRQEKLFF.

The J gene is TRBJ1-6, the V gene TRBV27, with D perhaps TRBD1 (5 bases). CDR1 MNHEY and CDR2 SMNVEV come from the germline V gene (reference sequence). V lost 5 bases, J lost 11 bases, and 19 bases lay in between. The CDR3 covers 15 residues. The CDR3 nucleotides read TGTGCCAGCAGTCCGACCGGGACCCTCGGGACACCCCTCCACTTT. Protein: CASSPTGTLGTPLHF.